This T cell receptor (beta chain) was identified in a study of CD8 T cells in Susac syndrome. Study-level background: Among the sequenced Susac syndrome patients, roughly six had active disease while about eight were in remission.

Definite or probable Susac syndrome was diagnosed using recently defined diagnostic criteria. CD8+ and CD4+ T cells were negatively isolated; TEMRA cells were FACS-enriched. Trimming pared 6 bases from V and 4 bases from J, leaving 12 bases between. This CDR3 comprises 13 residues. CDR1 is MNHEY and CDR2 is SVGAGI in the germline V gene. RNA in amounts of roughly 0.5 to 1 ug was reverse transcribed with random hexamers. The method of amplification for TCR beta CDR3 was immunoSEQ multiplex PCR, covering 54 Vbeta and 13 Jbeta. MiXCR, run by TCRdb on the immunoSEQ multiplex PCR reads, gives a single entry per CDR3 protein. The sample shows about 240,000 distinct CDR3 sequences, roughly 95% of them seen only once.

The specimen was CD4+ T cells from PBMCs. The sequence was collected from a human donor with Susac syndrome. This rearrangement joins TRBV6-5 to TRBJ1-2, with a possible D match to TRBD1 (5 bases). The CDR3, as DNA: TGTGCCAGCAGCCGGGGCCAGGCCTATGGCTACACCTTC. Translating gives CASSRGQAYGYTF.